What follows are 18 T cell receptor beta chains derived from one specimen sequenced in a study of blood T cell repertoires in COVID-19. Data came from immunoSEQ multiplex PCR; TCRdb stores just in-frame clones and leaves some out. Of roughly 140,000 clones in the sample, roughly 88% were seen once. Specimen: peripheral blood. The source is a woman in her fifties or sixties with acute or convalescent COVID-19.

This clone appeared a single time. This CDR3 reads CASSTGTGYNQPQHF. The CDR3 region has the DNA TGTGCCAGTAGTACCGGGACAGGGTACAATCAGCCCCAGCATTTT. The chain joins TRBV19 to TRBJ1-5; TRBD1 aligns across 9 bases. Trimming took 4 bases from V and 3 from J; bases not matched to a gene: 4. Germline assignment: CDR1 LNHDA and CDR2 SQIVND (reference sequence). The CDR3 runs 15 residues.

The V call is TRBV23-1, the J call TRBJ1-2, with TRBD1 matching 9 bases. TRBV23-1 is classed as an ORF, of uncertain function. The CDR3 has 16 amino acids. V gave up 0 bases and J gave up 5 bases; unmatched junction bases: 7. The CDR3 reads CASSQSVGQGLYGYTF. The CDR3 coding sequence is TGCGCCAGCAGTCAATCGGTGGGACAGGGTCTTTATGGCTACACCTTC.

The J gene is TRBJ2-5, the V gene TRBV5-1; 8 bases align to TRBD2. V gave up 4 bases and J gave up 3 bases; unmatched junction bases: 2. CDR3 length: 13 residues. The germline gives CDR1 SGHRS, CDR2 YFSETQ. Written as DNA, the CDR3 is TGCGCCAGCAGCCCGGGACTAGAAGAGACCCAGTACTTC. Translation: CASSPGLEETQYF. Filled out from reference TRBV5-1 and TRBJ2-5, the complete variable domain reads KAGVTQTPRYLIKTRGQQVTLSCSPISGHRSVSWYQQTPGQGLQFLFEYFSETQRNKGNFPGRFSGRQFSNSRSEMNVSTLELGDSALYLCASSPGLEETQYFGPGTRLLVL.

The table lists this clone with a few counts. This chain joins TRBV5-6 and TRBJ2-3; D unresolved. Per germline, CDR1 SGHDT and CDR2 YYEEEE. The CDR3 is 13 residues long. Trimming shortened V by 4 bases and J by 4 bases, and 10 bases separated the two germline ends. This CDR3 is CASSPDFSDTQYF. Written as DNA, the CDR3 is TGTGCCAGCAGCCCTGACTTTTCAGATACGCAGTATTTT. Full variable domain (remainder filled in from reference TRBV5-6 and TRBJ2-3): DAGVTQSPTHLIKTRGQQVTLRCSPKSGHDTVSWYQQALGQGPQFIFQYYEEEERQRGNFPDRFSGHQFPNYSSELNVNALLLGDSALYLCASSPDFSDTQYFGPGTRLTVL.

The CDR3 nucleotides read TGTGCCAGCGTTCTGGGACAACCGAACACTGAAGCTTTCTTT. As protein: CASVLGQPNTEAFF. J is TRBJ1-1 and V is TRBV6-5, with a possible D match to TRBD1 (6 bases). CDR1 and CDR2 from the germline V gene are MNHEY and SVGAGI. The CDR3 covers 14 residues. V was trimmed by 8 bases and J by 1 base, leaving 14 bases between them.

This rearrangement joins TRBV10-2 to TRBJ1-1; 8 nucleotides line up with TRBD1. CDR3 length equals 14 residues. J was trimmed by 3 bases and V by 2 bases; bases with no gene match: 2. Germline V gene sequence: CDR1 WSHSY, CDR2 SAAADI. This chain's CDR3 is CASSERDRYTEAFF. CDR3 nucleotides: TGCGCCAGCAGTGAGAGGGACAGGTACACTGAAGCTTTCTTT.

This clone occurred a few times. The V call is TRBV19, the J call TRBJ2-2; 8 positions match TRBD1. The CDR3 runs 15 residues. Germline V gene data show CDR1 as LNHDA and CDR2 as SQIVND (reference sequence). J lost 6 bases, V lost 7 bases, and 10 bases had no gene match. CDR3 DNA: TGTGCCAGTAAGGCGCTGGACAGGGAGGCCGGGGAGCTGTTTTTT. Encoded protein: CASKALDREAGELFF. The variable domain in full, with the rest retrieved from reference TRBV19 and TRBJ2-2, is DGGITQSPKYLFRKEGQNVTLSCEQNLNHDAMYWYRQDPGQGLRLIYYSQIVNDFQKGDIAEGYSVSREKKESFPLTVTSAQKNPTAFYLCASKALDREAGELFFGEGSRLTVL.

The chain links TRBV5-1 to TRBJ1-1; D is undetermined. The CDR3 spans 12 residues. V was pared by 0 bases and J by 3 bases, with 3 bases between. Germline CDR1 reads SGHRS; CDR2 reads YFSETQ. CDR3 DNA sequence: TGCGCCAGCAGCTTGGCAGACACTGAAGCTTTCTTT. Translating gives CASSLADTEAFF.

The chain employs TRBV19 and TRBJ2-7; a possible D gene is TRBD2 (6 bases). This CDR3 contains 15 residues. The V end lost 1 base, the J end lost 5 bases, and 15 bases lay between the germline ends. CDR1 LNHDA and CDR2 SQIVND come from the germline V gene (reference sequence). CDR3 nucleotide sequence: TGTGCCAGTAGTATAGGGGGTGTCGGACTAAACGAGCAGTACTTC. This translates into CASSIGGVGLNEQYF.

The chain carries TRBV2 and TRBJ2-2; no clear D gene. This CDR3 region has 11 residues. Per germline, CDR1 SNHLY and CDR2 FYNNEI. V lost 5 bases to trimming and J lost 14 bases, with 12 bases between them. The chain's CDR3 is CASSILGVLFF. The CDR3 nucleotides read TGTGCCAGCAGTATACTCGGTGTCCTGTTTTTT.

The rearrangement joins TRBV5-6 to TRBJ2-3; D not resolved. CDR1 is SGHDT, CDR2 YYEEEE, per germline. Trimming left V 4 bases short and J 7 bases short, with 13 bases between. This CDR3 is built from 13 residues. The CDR3 reads CASSPHGWNTQYF. The DNA for the CDR3 is TGTGCCAGCAGCCCTCACGGGTGGAATACGCAGTATTTT. The full variable domain, its missing parts supplied by reference TRBV5-6 and TRBJ2-3, is DAGVTQSPTHLIKTRGQQVTLRCSPKSGHDTVSWYQQALGQGPQFIFQYYEEEERQRGNFPDRFSGHQFPNYSSELNVNALLLGDSALYLCASSPHGWNTQYFGPGTRLTVL.

The J gene is TRBJ1-6, the V gene TRBV28; 9 bases match TRBD1. CDR1 MDHEN and CDR2 SYDVKM come from the germline V gene. CDR3 length: 17 residues. Trimming took 5 bases from V and 5 from J; bases not matched to a gene: 10. CDR3 protein: CASSEGTGQGNNSPLHF. The DNA for the CDR3 is TGTGCCAGCAGTGAGGGGACAGGGCAGGGGAATAATTCACCCCTCCACTTT.

This clone was observed a single time. This chain uses TRBV7-9 with TRBJ1-1, with 8 bases identical to TRBD1. J was trimmed by 5 bases and V by 4 bases; bases with no gene match: 6. In germline, CDR1 is SEHNR, CDR2 FQNEAQ (reference sequence). CDR3 length: 14 residues. CDR3 residues: CASSSQGGRTEAFF. For the CDR3, the DNA is TGTGCCAGCAGCTCACAGGGGGGACGGACTGAAGCTTTCTTT.

The CDR3 protein is CASSFRDRGVYEQYF. CDR3 in DNA: TGCGCCAGCAGCTTCCGGGACAGGGGGGTCTACGAGCAGTACTTC. The V and J genes are TRBV5-1 and TRBJ2-7; 11 bases fit TRBD1. Unmatched junction bases numbered 4, after V lost 2 bases and J lost 3 bases. This CDR3 has 15 amino acids. Per germline, CDR1 SGHRS and CDR2 YFSETQ.

This rearrangement joins TRBV28 to TRBJ2-3; D may be TRBD2 (5 bases). The CDR3 covers 15 residues. Germline V gene data show CDR1 as MDHEN and CDR2 as SYDVKM. The ends were cut back, 7 bases at V and 3 bases at J, with 17 bases in the middle. CDR3 loop: CASTRGSSGTDTQYF. Written as DNA, the CDR3 is TGTGCCAGCACCCGTGGGAGTTCGGGGACAGATACGCAGTATTTT. The whole variable domain, remainder taken from reference TRBV28 and TRBJ2-3, is DVKVTQSSRYLVKRTGEKVFLECVQDMDHENMFWYRQDPGLGLRLIYFSYDVKMKEKGDIPEGYSVSREKKERFSLILESASTNQTSMYLCASTRGSSGTDTQYFGPGTRLTVL.

This sequence joins TRBV9 and TRBJ1-6, with D perhaps TRBD1 (6 bases). This CDR3 comprises 16 residues. Germline CDR1 and CDR2: SGDLS and YYNGEE. V was clipped by 1 base and J by 5 bases, with 13 bases between them. The CDR3 nucleotides read TGTGCCAGCAGCGTACTGGACAGTGACGATAATTCACCCCTCCACTTT. Protein: CASSVLDSDDNSPLHF.

The chain uses TRBV6-1 and TRBJ2-7; D not resolved. Between the trimmed V and J ends, which lost 2 bases and 6 bases, there was a span of 11 bases. The CDR3 loop spans 13 amino acids. Germline V lookup: CDR1 MNHNS, CDR2 SASEGT. CDR3 DNA: TGTGCCAGCAGTGAAACACAGACCCTCGAGCAGTACTTC. This gives the protein CASSETQTLEQYF.

This chain joins TRBV15 and TRBJ2-1, with 9 bases aligning to TRBD2. Germline-derived CDR1 and CDR2 are LNHNV and YYDKDF (reference sequence). CDR3 length: 16 residues. Trimming cost V 1 base and J 7 bases; bases outside gene matches: 8. The CDR3 sequence is CATSRAGSGGLNEQFF. The DNA for the CDR3 is TGTGCCACCAGCAGAGCTGGTAGCGGGGGCCTTAATGAGCAGTTCTTC.